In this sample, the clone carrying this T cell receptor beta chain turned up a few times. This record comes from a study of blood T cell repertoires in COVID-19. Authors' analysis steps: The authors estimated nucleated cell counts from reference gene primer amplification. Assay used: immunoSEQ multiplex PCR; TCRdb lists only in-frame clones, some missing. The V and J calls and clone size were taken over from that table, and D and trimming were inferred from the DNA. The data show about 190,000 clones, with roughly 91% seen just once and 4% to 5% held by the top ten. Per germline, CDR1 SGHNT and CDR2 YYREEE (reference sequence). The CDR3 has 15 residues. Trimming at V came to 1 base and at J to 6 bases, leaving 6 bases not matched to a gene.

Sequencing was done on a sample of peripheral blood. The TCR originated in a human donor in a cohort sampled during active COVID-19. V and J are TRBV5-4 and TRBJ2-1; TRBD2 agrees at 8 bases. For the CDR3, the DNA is TGTGCCAGCAGCTTGTCGAGCGGGAGTTTCAATGAGCAGTTCTTC. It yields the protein CASSLSSGSFNEQFF.